The present TCR beta chain was sequenced within a study of blood T cell repertoires in COVID-19. Produced via immunoSEQ multiplex PCR; TCRdb's table is partial and in-frame only. Counted here are around 500,000 clones, roughly nine tenths occurring once; the ten biggest clones make up around 7.9%. Remarks on this clone: A junction boundary mismatches the germline segment, possibly from a read error.

The CDR3 has 10 residues. Germline lookup yields CDR1 LGHDT and CDR2 YNNKEL (reference sequence). The study drew participants aged roughly 18 to 95 years from roughly 25 US areas. Participants were placed into cohorts based on the clinical history they reported. Two negative PCRs, clearance, or symptom resolution characterized the recovered Cohort 3 donors. J is TRBJ2-7 and V is TRBV3-1 (or the pseudogene TRBV3-2), with no clear D. Material: PBMCs or T cells enriched from blood (not recorded which). This sequence originates from an older woman who had recovered from COVID-19. The chain's CDR3 is CASSQGVLFF. The CDR3, as DNA: TGTGCCAGCAGCCAAGGGGTACTATTCTTC.